This T cell receptor beta chain came from a study of response to subunit inactivated influenza vaccine. General study findings and limits: New T cells are recruited in small numbers by each seasonal influenza vaccination, according to the authors' suggestion.

This clonotype was detected ten times or more. Its antigen is currently unknown. The CDR3 is 20 residues long. CDR1 SEHNR and CDR2 FQNEAQ come from the germline V gene (reference sequence). V lost 3 bases and J lost 5; bases outside the gene matches: 12. MiXCR was run by TCRdb on the RT-PCR reads, yielding one entry per CDR3 protein. Here the sample spans approximately 570,000 distinct CDR3 sequences, 7.5% to 8.5% being singletons. The origin of this receptor is a man aged 50-75 years who received an inactivated influenza vaccine. Here the sequenced sample was PBMCs from blood, taken less than 30 months after vaccination. This chain connects TRBV7-9 to TRBJ2-2, with 16 positions matching TRBD2. The CDR3 region is CASSLTPGLAGGPWTGELFF. The DNA of the CDR3 is TGTGCCAGCAGCTTGACTCCGGGACTAGCGGGGGGGCCCTGGACCGGGGAGCTGTTTTTT.